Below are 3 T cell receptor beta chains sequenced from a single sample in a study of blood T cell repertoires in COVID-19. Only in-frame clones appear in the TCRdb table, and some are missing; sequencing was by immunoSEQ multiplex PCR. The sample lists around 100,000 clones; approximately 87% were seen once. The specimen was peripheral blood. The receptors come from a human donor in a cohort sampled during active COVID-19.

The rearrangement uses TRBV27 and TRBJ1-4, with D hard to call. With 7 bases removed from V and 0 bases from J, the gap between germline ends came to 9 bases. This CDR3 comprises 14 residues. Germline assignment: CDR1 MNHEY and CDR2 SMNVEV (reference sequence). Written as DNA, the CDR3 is TGTGCCAGCACCTCCTTCTCAACTAATGAAAAACTGTTTTTT. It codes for CASTSFSTNEKLFF.

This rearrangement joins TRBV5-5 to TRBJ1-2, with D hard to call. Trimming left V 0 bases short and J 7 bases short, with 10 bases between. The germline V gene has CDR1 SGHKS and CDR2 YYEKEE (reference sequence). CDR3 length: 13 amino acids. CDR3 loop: CASSLVAGTGYTF. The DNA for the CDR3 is TGTGCCAGCAGCTTGGTGGCAGGAACTGGCTACACCTTC.

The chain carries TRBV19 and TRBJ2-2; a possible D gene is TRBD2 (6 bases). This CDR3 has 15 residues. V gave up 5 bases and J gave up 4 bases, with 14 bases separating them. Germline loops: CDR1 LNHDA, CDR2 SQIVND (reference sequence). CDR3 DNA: TGTGCCAGTAGTCCCAGAGGGACTTTCACCGGGGAGCTGTTTTTT. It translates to CASSPRGTFTGELFF.